The source of this TCR beta chain is a study of blood T cell repertoires in COVID-19. Study context: From the United States, Italy and Spain came samples of acute and convalescent COVID-19.

Germline-derived CDR1 and CDR2 are LNHDA and SQIVND (reference sequence). Trimming left V 5 bases short and J 7 bases short, with 9 bases between. The CDR3 spans 12 residues. In the study's own analysis: Reference gene primer amplification in the assay estimated nucleated cell counts. Here immunoSEQ multiplex PCR was the method, and the copy in TCRdb shows in-frame clones only, minus some. V and J calls and clone size are copied from that table; D and trimming were computed from the DNA. The sample shows tens of thousands of clones, 70% to 90% of them seen only once. The chain carries TRBV19 and TRBJ2-1; TRBD1 is a possible D gene (6 bases). The receptor was derived from a human donor in a cohort sampled during active COVID-19. Sequencing input: peripheral blood. The CDR3 here is CASSLTGNEQFF. CDR3 coding DNA: TGTGCCAGTAGTCTAACAGGGAATGAGCAGTTCTTC.